The 18 T cell receptor beta chains below come from one sample, sequenced in a study of blood T cell repertoires in COVID-19. Profiling relied on immunoSEQ multiplex PCR, and the TCRdb table lists in-frame clones only, not all of them. The top ten hold around 15% of the sample, which has approximately 150,000 clones, around 80% seen once. The sequenced sample consisted of peripheral blood. These receptors all come from a human donor with acute or convalescent COVID-19. The donor label of this sample is uncertain.

This chain links TRBV6-2 or TRBV6-3 with TRBJ2-7, with unresolved D. The CDR3 sequence is 12 residues long. Between the trimmed V and J ends, which lost 6 bases and 4 bases, there was a span of 10 bases. Germline values: CDR1 MNHEY, CDR2 SVGEGT. CDR3 nucleotide sequence: TGTGCCAGCAGCTCCTTGAGTTACGAGCAGTACTTC. Amino acids: CASSSLSYEQYF.

The chain has TRBV6-5 and TRBJ2-2, with D tentatively TRBD2 (5 bases). CDR1 and CDR2 from the germline V gene are MNHEY and SVGAGI. The ends were cut back, 2 bases at V and 5 bases at J, with 9 bases in the middle. CDR3 length: 14 residues. The CDR3 DNA is TGTGCCAGCAGTTACGATTCGGGGACCGGGGAGCTGTTTTTT. Translating gives CASSYDSGTGELFF.

The table lists this clone with a count of one. The same CDR3 arises from other DNA sequences in this sample as well. The chain couples TRBV18 to TRBJ2-1, with 10 bases lining up with TRBD2. The CDR3 has 15 residues. V trimming: 3 bases; J trimming: 3 bases; junction bases outside the gene matches: 2. The germline V gene encodes CDR1 KGHSH and CDR2 LQKENI. The CDR3 protein is CASSPERGGYNEQFF. CDR3 nucleotide sequence: TGTGCCAGCTCACCTGAGCGGGGGGGCTACAATGAGCAGTTCTTC. Full variable domain (outside the CDR3, taken from reference TRBV18 and TRBJ2-1): NAGVMQNPRHLVRRRGQEARLRCSPMKGHSHVYWYRQLPEEGLKFMVYLQKENIIDESGMPKERFSAEFPKEGPSILRIQQVVRGDSAAYFCASSPERGGYNEQFFGPGTRLTVL.

The V gene is TRBV6-2 or TRBV6-3, the J gene TRBJ1-2; TRBD1 matches at 7 bases. The CDR3 is 13 amino acids. Trimming took 5 bases from V and 3 from J; bases not matched to a gene: 3. Germline CDR1 MNHEY, CDR2 SVGEGT. CDR3 nucleotide sequence: TGTGCCAGCAGTGTGACAGGGCACTATGGCTACACCTTC. This translates into CASSVTGHYGYTF.

The chain has TRBV27 and TRBJ1-4, with 9 nucleotides matching TRBD1. CDR1 MNHEY and CDR2 SMNVEV come from the germline V gene (reference sequence). V was clipped by 5 bases and J by 9 bases; unmatched bases: 10. This CDR3 region has 15 residues. CDR3 sequence reads: CASSPSGTGNQKLFF. Here the CDR3 DNA reads TGTGCCAGCAGTCCTTCCGGGACAGGGAATCAAAAACTGTTTTTT.

The chain links TRBV7-2 to TRBJ1-1; 7 bases agree with TRBD1. The CDR3 totals 14 residues. CDR1 SGHTA and CDR2 FQGNSA come from the germline V gene. The trim removed 0 bases at V and 4 bases at J, leaving 2 bases unmatched. CDR3 sequence: CASSLAGGGTEAFF. The CDR3, as DNA: TGTGCCAGCAGCTTAGCAGGGGGCGGCACTGAAGCTTTCTTT.

The rearrangement uses TRBV6-2 or TRBV6-3 and TRBJ2-2; TRBD2 matches 7 bases. V trimming: 1 base; J trimming: 5 bases; junction bases outside the gene matches: 4. Germline values: CDR1 MNHEY, CDR2 SVGEGT. CDR3 size: 15 residues. The CDR3 DNA reads as TGTGCCAGCAGTTACTTCGGGGGGACGACCGGGGAGCTGTTTTTT. Its translation: CASSYFGGTTGELFF.

The genes are TRBV7-9 and TRBJ1-5; D perhaps matches TRBD1 (6 bases). V was trimmed by 5 bases and J by 6 bases, leaving 17 bases between them. CDR1 SEHNR and CDR2 FQNEAQ come from the germline V gene (reference sequence). This CDR3 spans 15 amino acids. The CDR3, as DNA: TGTGCCAGCAGCCACGGTCACGTAGGGGGTCAGCCCCAGCATTTT. Encoded protein: CASSHGHVGGQPQHF. The full variable domain, in which reference TRBV7-9 and TRBJ1-5 provide the parts outside the CDR3, is DTGVSQNPRHKITKRGQNVTFRCDPISEHNRLYWYRQTLGQGPEFLTYFQNEAQLEKSRLLSDRFSAERPKGSFSTLEIQRTEQGDSAMYLCASSHGHVGGQPQHFGDGTRLSIL.

This rearrangement joins TRBV5-6 to TRBJ1-5, with D unclear. V lost 2 bases and J 5 bases, leaving 17 bases between the germline ends. CDR1 SGHDT and CDR2 YYEEEE come from the germline V gene. The CDR3 runs to 16 residues. This CDR3 is CASSFFSQTNHQPQHF. As DNA, the CDR3 is TGTGCCAGCAGCTTCTTTAGCCAGACTAATCATCAGCCCCAGCATTTT.

V is TRBV7-3 and J is TRBJ1-3; D might be TRBD1 (6 bases). This CDR3 has 12 amino acids. Germline V gene data show CDR1 as SGHTA and CDR2 as FQGTGA. V dropped 9 bases and J dropped 4 bases, with 10 bases sitting between them. The CDR3 DNA follows: TGTGCCAGTTCAGGGGTCGGAAACACCATATATTTT. Translating it yields CASSGVGNTIYF.

This clone was observed many times. V is TRBV21-1 and J is TRBJ2-3; the table assigns TRBD2, which was not confirmed against the DNA. TRBV21-1 is an annotated pseudogene. CDR3 length equals 16 residues. The CDR3 DNA follows: TGTGCCAGCAGCGTCCAAGGGATTAGGTCGGGGGATACGCAGTATTTT. Amino acid sequence: CASSVQGIRSGDTQYF.

The table lists this clone with a count of one. The chain links TRBV9 to TRBJ1-3; TRBD1 matches at 7 bases. Germline V gives CDR1 SGDLS, CDR2 YYNGEE. This CDR3 is 16 amino acids long. The ends lost 1 base at V and 0 bases at J; junction bases unmatched: 4. CDR3 sequence reads: CASSVRGTASGNTIYF. The DNA of the CDR3 is TGTGCCAGCAGCGTACGGGGGACAGCCTCTGGAAACACCATATATTTT.

The CDR3, as DNA: TGTGCCAGCAGCGTCCAGAGGGGGGGCTACACCTTC. This codes for CASSVQRGGYTF. The gene calls are TRBV9 and TRBJ1-2, with a weak D call TRBD1 (6 bases). Per the germline V gene, CDR1 is SGDLS and CDR2 is YYNGEE. This CDR3 region has 12 residues. V was cut by 2 bases and J by 8 bases, with 10 bases left in between. The complete variable domain, with remaining parts taken from reference TRBV9 and TRBJ1-2, reads DSGVTQTPKHLITATGQRVTLRCSPRSGDLSVYWYQQSLDQGLQFLIQYYNGEERAKGNILERFSAQQFPDLHSELNLSSLELGDSALYFCASSVQRGGYTFGSGTRLTVV.

The rearrangement uses TRBV30 and TRBJ1-4; TRBD1 might be the D (6 bases). V was pared by 2 bases and J by 8 bases, with 12 bases between. The CDR3 runs to 13 residues. Germline V CDR1 and CDR2: GTSNPN, SVGIG (reference sequence). The CDR3, as DNA: TGTGCCTGGAGTAGAGGGGGACGGGAAAAACTGTTTTTT. It translates to CAWSRGGREKLFF.

This CDR3 is CASSYDLRGNQPQHF. The CDR3 nucleotides read TGTGCCAGCAGTTACGACTTACGGGGCAATCAGCCCCAGCATTTT. The rearrangement joins TRBV6-2 or TRBV6-3 to TRBJ1-5; D gene uncertain. The V end was cut by 2 bases, the J end by 2 bases, with 10 bases between. CDR3 length: 15 residues. Germline CDR1 reads MNHEY; CDR2 reads SVGEGT.

The chain carries TRBV4-3 and TRBJ2-3; 8 bases align to TRBD1. The CDR3 loop spans 15 amino acids. J gave up 3 bases and V 1 base, and 3 bases lay outside the gene matches. The germline gives CDR1 LGHNA, CDR2 YSLEER. CDR3 protein: CASSQAQGATDTQYF. In DNA, the CDR3 is TGCGCCAGCAGCCAAGCGCAGGGGGCGACAGATACGCAGTATTTT.

The V and J genes are TRBV5-1 and TRBJ2-1; 9 bases fit TRBD1. Losses at the gene ends were 3 bases for V and 3 bases for J; bases not matched to a gene: 1. The CDR3 totals 14 residues. The V gene's germline CDR1 is SGHRS and CDR2 YFSETQ. In DNA, the CDR3 is TGCGCCAGCAGCTCGGGACAGGGCTACAATGAGCAGTTCTTC. Its protein is CASSSGQGYNEQFF.

V usage is TRBV14 and J usage is TRBJ1-4, with D possibly being TRBD1 (6 bases). In germline, CDR1 is SGHDN, CDR2 FVKESK. The CDR3 contains 12 residues. The V and J ends lost 5 bases and 14 bases respectively, with 15 bases between them. The CDR3 sequence is CASSSQGTNLFF. The CDR3 DNA reads as TGTGCCAGCAGCTCGCAGGGGACTAATCTGTTTTTT.